What follows is one TCR beta chain and its context. There is no known antigen for this receptor. Qualities for individual bases were not recorded, and no much larger clone is one base off. The data were obtained in a study of CD8+ T cells in alopecia areata (dated by TCRdb to between 2017 and 2018). Study-wide context: Treated patients were enrolled in an open-label pilot trial of oral tofacitinib at 5 to 10 mg twice daily for moderate-to-severe alopecia areata. Scalp tissue and sorted CD4+ and CD8+ peripheral blood T cells from patchy and totalis/universalis alopecia areata patients and from healthy controls were covered by human TCRbeta sequencing. Amplification of TCRbeta CDR3 regions was done by immunoSEQ multiplex PCR using 35 Vbeta forward primers and 13 Jbeta reverse primers. Patients received tofacitinib for 6 to 18 months and were then followed off drug for 6 months to check for delayed response and recurrence. Clonality in the scalp was compared among normal scalp (n=4), patchy alopecia areata scalp (n=8), and alopecia totalis/universalis scalp (n=8). To study T cell clonal expansion in alopecia areata, the researchers applied high-throughput TCRbeta sequencing to both the C3H/HeJ mouse model and human patients. The RNA source kit depended on sample type: the PAXgene miRNA kit for fixed scalp, the miRNeasy kit for PBMCs, and the RNeasy kit for mouse skin. Tofacitinib-treated patients had biopsies at baseline and at 4 and 24 weeks of treatment, with a later scalp biopsy in several patients. Overall results and qualifications from the work: Resident alphabeta T cells in normal human skin are also sequenced, complicating scalp TCR repertoire analysis, unlike mouse skin dominated by gammadelta T cells. Shared TCR sequences between patients were less evident than in mice, which may be partly attributable to HLA diversity in the patient population. Compared with normal scalp, lesional scalp had higher clonality and more expanded CD8+ clones, particularly in alopecia totalis/universalis, a pattern that suggests antigenic drive.

Libraries came from the immunoSEQ multiplex PCR assay. RNA was extracted from all samples and reverse transcribed into cDNA, which served as template for TCR sequencing. First-strand cDNA was synthesized using SuperScript III with a 2:1 mix of oligo-dT and random hexamers. A synthetic immune receptor repertoire was used to gauge amplification bias, and whatever bias remained was removed computationally. As for the original processing: Raw reads were preprocessed to remove errors, and CDR3 was defined according to IMGT conventions as the region from the conserved cysteine to phenylalanine. To get clonality, Shannon entropy was normalized by log2 of the number of productive unique TCRs and the result was subtracted from 1. Whether scalp clones were CD4 or CD8 was inferred by matching scalp TCRbeta sequences against CD4 and CD8 repertoires sorted from blood. As stored in TCRdb, this immuneACCESS dataset retains in-frame rearrangements with V and J assigned. A fraction of the clones does not appear; measured against another copy, unresolved V genes explain less than half of the discrepancy, and the remainder lacks a known reason. V and J calls and clone size are given by that table; D and trimming were obtained from the DNA. Across this sample there are 150,000 or so clones, with about 60% seen only once. Around 6% of the sample belongs to the ten largest clones.

The time point label here, explained by the study, means: baseline before oral tofacitinib. From alopecia areata patients, peripheral blood was collected along with lesional scalp punch biopsies. PBMCs were isolated by density centrifugation and stained for CD3, CD4 and CD8, after which CD4+ and CD8+ T cells were sorted on a FACSAria. The sequencing here drew on CD4+ T cells sorted from blood, taken at week 0. The TCR originated in a human donor with alopecia areata.

This receptor carries the CDR3 CASSRQGLRQPQHF. The DNA sequence is given as TGTGCCAGTAGTCGACAGGGTTTACGGCAGCCCCAGCATTTT. The rearranged chain carries TRBV19 and TRBJ1-5, with TRBD1 identical over 7 junction bases. In the germline V gene (reference sequence), CDR1 corresponds to LNHDA and CDR2 to SQIVND. Reading from cysteine to phenylalanine, the CDR3 counts 14 amino acids. The entry retains the CDR3 DNA only, 42 bases that are in frame from base 1. V has 5 bases trimmed and J has 7 bases trimmed; junction bases matching no gene number 8. Beyond the CDR3, the reference TRBV19 and TRBJ1-5 genes provide the residues; the full variable domain reads: DGGITQSPKYLFRKEGQNVTLSCEQNLNHDAMYWYRQDPGQGLRLIYYSQIVNDFQKGDIAEGYSVSREKKESFPLTVTSAQKNPTAFYLCASSRQGLRQPQHFGDGTRLSIL.